The 10 T cell receptor beta chains reported below all come from one sample, sequenced in a study of graft-versus-host responses after intestinal transplantation. Generated by immunoSEQ multiplex PCR, the TCRdb table keeps only in-frame clones and is missing some. The table shows tens of thousands of clones, with around 90% occurring only once. No cognate antigen is known for these TCRs. Sequenced material: unstimulated CD8+ T cells sorted from spleen or lymph node cells, taken before intestinal transplant. Receptor source: a human donor who received an intestinal transplant.

The sample holds one count of this clone. CDR3 in amino acids: CASRSTSGAQETQYF. CDR3 bases: TGTGCCAGCAGGTCGACTAGCGGGGCCCAAGAGACCCAGTACTTC. The chain has TRBV7-9 and TRBJ2-5, with 11 positions matching TRBD2. After removal of 6 bases from V and 1 base from J, the junction contained 4 bases not matched to a gene. The CDR3 is 15 residues long. Germline CDR1 reads SEHNR; CDR2 reads FQNEAQ (reference sequence).

J is TRBJ2-7 and V is TRBV7-8, with 7 bases aligning to TRBD1. The CDR3 is made up of 13 amino acids. The germline gives CDR1 SGHVS, CDR2 FQNEAQ. Trimming cost V 4 bases and J 6 bases; bases outside gene matches: 6. The CDR3 here is CASSWGTVGEQYF. In nucleotides, the CDR3 is TGTGCCAGCAGCTGGGGGACAGTTGGCGAGCAGTACTTC.

The table lists this clone with a count of one. The rearrangement joins TRBV25-1 to TRBJ1-3, with 10 nucleotides matching TRBD1. Trimming at V came to 6 bases and at J to 3 bases, leaving 5 bases not matched to a gene. Germline V gene data show CDR1 as MGHDK and CDR2 as SYGVNS. The CDR3 has 15 amino acids. CDR3 sequence: CASSDRGRNGNTIYF. For the CDR3, the DNA is TGTGCCAGCAGCGACAGGGGGCGGAATGGAAACACCATATATTTT. The variable domain in full, with the rest retrieved from reference TRBV25-1 and TRBJ1-3, is EADIYQTPRYLVIGTGKKITLECSQTMGHDKMYWYQQDPGMELHLIHYSYGVNSTEKGDLSSESTVSRIRTEHFPLTLESARPSHTSQYLCASSDRGRNGNTIYFGEGSWLTVV.

The chain has TRBV6-5 and TRBJ1-6; D is ambiguous. The V gene lost 8 bases and the J gene lost 10 bases, with 18 bases spanning the gap. This CDR3 region has 14 residues. CDR1 is MNHEY, CDR2 SVGAGI, per germline. CDR3 sequence (DNA): TGTGCCAGCCTGAAGTGGGCAGGCGGGTCACCCCTCCACTTT. This encodes CASLKWAGGSPLHF.

The chain has TRBV13 and TRBJ1-2, with TRBD1 identical over 8 bases. The CDR3 loop spans 14 amino acids. V gave up 5 bases and J gave up 12 bases; unmatched junction bases: 14. Germline V CDR1 and CDR2: PRHDT, FYEKMQ (reference sequence). The CDR3 sequence: CASSPPLDRAGNTF. The CDR3 nucleotides are TGTGCCAGCAGCCCCCCCCTGGACAGGGCGGGGAACACCTTC.

The chain combines TRBV6-5 with TRBJ2-1; perhaps TRBD1 as D (5 bases). Trimming left V 6 bases short and J 4 bases short, with 16 bases between. This CDR3 has 15 amino acids. The germline V gene has CDR1 MNHEY and CDR2 SVGAGI. CDR3 DNA: TGTGCCAGCAGACCAAGTTGGGGCACGTACAATGAGCAGTTCTTC. It yields the protein CASRPSWGTYNEQFF.

The rearrangement uses TRBV5-1 and TRBJ1-1; a weak D match, TRBD1 (6 bases). The germline V and J ends were trimmed by 0 bases and 6 bases, with 9 bases remaining between them. This CDR3 is 13 amino acids long. Per germline, CDR1 SGHRS and CDR2 YFSETQ. The CDR3 protein is CASSLARGSEAFF. In nucleotides, the CDR3 is TGCGCCAGCAGCTTGGCCAGGGGTTCTGAAGCTTTCTTT.

This clone was detected once. V and J are TRBV5-1 and TRBJ2-7, with a tentative D call TRBD1 (6 bases). Germline V gives CDR1 SGHRS, CDR2 YFSETQ. The CDR3 is 13 amino acids. V lost 3 bases, J lost 4 bases, and 11 bases lay in between. Written as DNA, the CDR3 is TGCGCCAGCAGCTACGGACAGACATACGAGCAGTACTTC. Its protein product is CASSYGQTYEQYF.

V gene TRBV9 combines with J gene TRBJ2-3, with D possibly being TRBD1 (6 bases). The germline gives CDR1 SGDLS, CDR2 YYNGEE. V was clipped by 2 bases and J by 2 bases, with 15 bases between them. The CDR3 length is 16 residues. CDR3: CASSVTGTQPTDTQYF. CDR3 sequence (DNA): TGTGCCAGCAGCGTTACAGGGACCCAGCCCACAGATACGCAGTATTTT.

The table lists this clone with a few counts. The J gene is TRBJ1-1, the V gene TRBV6-1; 12 nucleotides line up with TRBD1. CDR1 and CDR2 (germline): MNHNS, SASEGT. The CDR3 has 16 residues. V trimming: 2 bases; J trimming: 5 bases; junction bases outside the gene matches: 6. DNA for the CDR3: TGTGCCAGCAGTGAATGGGACAGGGGGCTAGGAACTGAAGCTTTCTTT. The encoded protein is CASSEWDRGLGTEAFF.